This TCR beta chain was captured by sequencing in a study of blood T cells in healthy people across ages. The second PCR ran about 6 to 12 cycles with a sample-barcoded 5' primer and J-beta primers. Via MiXCR, TCRdb re-called the 5' RACE reads, giving one row per CDR3 protein. The data hold 700,000 to 950,000 distinct CDR3 sequences, with about 42% observed a single time. Per germline, CDR1 LGHNA and CDR2 YSLEER. The V end was cut by 0 bases, the J end by 2 bases, with 12 bases between. The CDR3 totals 16 residues. The sequenced sample was blood. The receptor comes from a woman aged 55 to 70 in good health. The J gene is TRBJ2-3, the V gene TRBV4-3, with D uncertain. CDR3 loop: CASSQEWAHPTDTQYF. The DNA of the CDR3 is TGCGCCAGCAGCCAAGAGTGGGCCCACCCCACAGATACGCAGTATTTT.